This T cell receptor beta chain came from a study of human T cells and chemical hapten exposure. Looking at the study overall: Yields of TCR per sample differed, chiefly owing to small differences in pooled library volume.

As to time point: patch test 1, 2 weeks after DPC sensitization. Sample treatment: therapeutic diphenylcyclopropenone sensitization with weekly scalp DPC. Only after blood had been drawn was each patch test applied. Non-pregnant alopecia patients aged 18 to 70, suitable for DPC therapy. General study results and limits: DPC sensitization did not alter TCRs above 1 in 1000 frequency.

TCRdb redid the calling of the RACE reads with MiXCR, one entry per CDR3 protein. This sample has more than 65,000 distinct CDR3 sequences; 9% to 12% occur once, and the top ten carry about 1.4%. Points on this clonotype: No antigen is known for it.

Germline loops: CDR1 LNHDA, CDR2 SQIVND (reference sequence). Trimming took 8 bases from V and 3 from J; bases not matched to a gene: 5. The CDR3 is made up of 13 amino acids. This clonotype was sampled from a woman aged 50 to 65 with alopecia areata. Some clones in this sample may be carry-over from other donors' samples. Material: whole blood, obtained in connection with sensitization to the hapten diphenylcyclopropenone (DPC). The chain joins TRBV19 to TRBJ2-5; 8 nucleotides match TRBD1. The CDR3 DNA follows: TGTGCCAGTGCCCGGACAGGGAAAGAGACCCAGTACTTC. Its translation: CASARTGKETQYF.